Included here is one TCR beta chain sequence, with context. This sample is part of a study of cytomegalovirus exposure and HLA in healthy donors. V lost 5 bases to trimming and J lost 4 bases, with 12 bases between them. Germline CDR1 reads MNHEY; CDR2 reads SVGAGI. This CDR3 is built from 14 residues. The study ran its PCR with 60 Vbeta and 13 Jbeta primers. Data came from immunoSEQ multiplex PCR; TCRdb stores just in-frame clones and leaves some out. In the table there are roughly 280,000 clones, around two thirds of which are singletons. Sequencing used PBMCs. The receptor's source is a female donor in good health and CMV-seronegative. This chain connects TRBV6-5 to TRBJ1-5; D is undetermined. CDR3 loop: CASSVREGNQPQHF. In DNA, the CDR3 is TGTGCCAGCAGTGTCCGGGAGGGAAATCAGCCCCAGCATTTT.